Listed below are T cell receptor beta chains from one sample, sequenced in a study of blood T cell repertoires in COVID-19. Assay used: immunoSEQ multiplex PCR; TCRdb lists only in-frame clones, some missing. The sample has under 45,000 clones, 81% seen once. The sequenced sample consisted of peripheral blood. Receptors originate from a man aged 70 or older with COVID-19, enrolled during active disease. The CDR3 runs from the conserved cysteine through the conserved F or W. Fields, in order: CDR3 protein, V gene, J gene.

cdr3_aa: CASSQEQGSNEQFF; v_call: TRBV4-3; j_call: TRBJ2-1
cdr3_aa: CASSTYRGRAIEQFF; v_call: TRBV7-9; j_call: TRBJ2-1
cdr3_aa: CASSLPSDGYTF; v_call: TRBV5-1; j_call: TRBJ1-2
cdr3_aa: CASSLGVGVSNQPQHF; v_call: TRBV2; j_call: TRBJ1-5
cdr3_aa: CASSRTGYGYTF; v_call: TRBV25-1; j_call: TRBJ1-2
cdr3_aa: CASSPTQGNGNGYTF; v_call: TRBV5-4; j_call: TRBJ1-2
cdr3_aa: CASSARQGKSTDTQYF; v_call: TRBV9; j_call: TRBJ2-3
cdr3_aa: CASSILPGNEQFF; v_call: TRBV19; j_call: TRBJ2-1
cdr3_aa: CASSLRGQDHTDTQYF; v_call: TRBV4-2; j_call: TRBJ2-3
cdr3_aa: CASGAGDSPLHF; v_call: TRBV5-4; j_call: TRBJ1-6
cdr3_aa: CASSQGPTEYEQYF; v_call: TRBV3-1/TRBV3-2; j_call: TRBJ2-7